Given below is one T cell receptor beta chain in context. The data originate from a study of control samples from healthy donors and cancer patients. Using immunoSEQ multiplex PCR, the repertoire was profiled, and TCRdb retains in-frame clones only, with some absent. This table has 15,000 to 20,000 clones, around 90% appearing once. CDR3 length equals 15 residues. V was cut by 0 bases and J by 5 bases, with 14 bases left in between. Germline lookup yields CDR1 MNHEY and CDR2 SMNVEV (reference sequence). This clonotype was obtained from a woman aged 55 to 70 with head and neck cancer. The V and J genes are TRBV27 and TRBJ2-7; D perhaps matches TRBD1 (5 bases). Sample: PBMCs. Here the CDR3 DNA reads TGTGCCAGCAGTTTATCCTTGGACACAGGTGACGAGCAGTACTTC. Its protein is CASSLSLDTGDEQYF.